These 31 T cell receptor beta chains originate from one sample sequenced in a study of control samples from healthy donors and cancer patients. Libraries were prepared by immunoSEQ multiplex PCR; TCRdb keeps only in-frame clonotypes and omits some of them. The table has 100,000 to 150,000 clones, about 95% seen once; the top ten hold around 3.6%. The sample consisted of blood. Receptors were obtained from a young man in good health.

The rearrangement joins TRBV7-2 to TRBJ1-2, with 7 bases fitting TRBD1. V gave up 0 bases and J gave up 3 bases; unmatched junction bases: 7. The CDR3 runs 16 residues. The V gene's germline CDR1 is SGHTA and CDR2 FQGNSA. The CDR3 is CASSLALTGTDYGYTF. CDR3 nucleotide sequence: TGTGCCAGCAGCTTAGCGCTAACCGGGACAGACTATGGCTACACCTTC.

The chain combines TRBV6-5 with TRBJ2-3; the D gene could be TRBD1 or TRBD2 (6 bases each). The ends were cut back, 2 bases at V and 4 bases at J, with 10 bases in the middle. Germline values: CDR1 MNHEY, CDR2 SVGAGI. The CDR3 is made up of 14 amino acids. DNA of the CDR3: TGTGCCAGCAGTTACGAGGGGGGCTCAGATACGCAGTATTTT. It translates to CASSYEGGSDTQYF.

This clone was found once. The chain recombines TRBV24-1 with TRBJ2-3; D gene uncertain. The CDR3 length is 13 residues. Per germline, CDR1 KGHDR and CDR2 SFDVKD. V gave up 1 base and J gave up 4 bases, with 5 bases separating them. The DNA of the CDR3 is TGTGCCACCAGTGATTTAGTAGCAGATACGCAGTATTTT. It encodes CATSDLVADTQYF.

The V gene is TRBV6-5, the J gene TRBJ1-2, with D possibly TRBD1 on 5 matching bases. The CDR3 is made up of 12 amino acids. With 8 bases removed from V and 4 bases from J, the gap between germline ends came to 11 bases. CDR1 and CDR2 from the germline V gene are MNHEY and SVGAGI. CDR3 DNA sequence: TGTGCCAGCTGGGCAGGGTTCTATGGCTACACCTTC. As protein: CASWAGFYGYTF.

J is TRBJ1-2 and V is TRBV19; maybe TRBD1 (5 bases). This CDR3 is built from 13 residues. The V end was cut by 3 bases, the J end by 13 bases, with 18 bases between. In germline, CDR1 is LNHDA, CDR2 SQIVND (reference sequence). CDR3 amino acids: CASSMSGEVVSTF. The CDR3 DNA sequence: TGTGCCAGTAGTATGTCGGGGGAGGTCGTATCCACCTTC.

V usage is TRBV11-2 and J usage is TRBJ1-1, with 8 nucleotides matching TRBD1. This CDR3 has 14 residues. Trimming took 6 bases from V and 1 from J; bases not matched to a gene: 4. The germline CDR1 and CDR2 sequences are SGHAT and FQNNGV. The CDR3 DNA follows: TGTGCCAGCAGTTATGGGACAGGGAACACTGAAGCTTTCTTT. It specifies CASSYGTGNTEAFF.

This chain uses TRBV27 with TRBJ1-4; D not resolved. V was trimmed by 6 bases and J by 1 base, leaving 9 bases between them. There are 14 residues in the CDR3. The germline V gene encodes CDR1 MNHEY and CDR2 SMNVEV (reference sequence). CDR3 DNA: TGTGCCAGCAGCCCGGGCCGAACTAATGAAAAACTGTTTTTT. Amino acids: CASSPGRTNEKLFF.

A note on this clone: One junction end disagrees with the germline gene, perhaps due to a read error. V gene TRBV4-3 combines with J gene TRBJ2-6, with unresolved D. Germline V gene sequence: CDR1 LGHNA, CDR2 YSLEER. CDR3 length equals 16 residues. The CDR3 loop reads CANSQDFSSGANVLTF. The CDR3 region has the DNA TGCGCCAACAGCCAAGACTTCAGCTCTGGGGCCAACGTCCTGACTTTC.

This clone came up once. The chain couples TRBV7-2 to TRBJ1-6; D remains ambiguous. In germline, CDR1 is SGHTA, CDR2 FQGNSA. The CDR3 extends over 16 amino acids. V was shortened by 1 base and J by 12 bases, with 19 bases between the two germline ends. Here the CDR3 reads CASSLVPAFHAVPLHF. The CDR3 nucleotides are TGTGCCAGCAGCTTAGTCCCAGCCTTCCATGCTGTACCCCTCCACTTT.

V and J are TRBV6-5 and TRBJ1-2; 11 positions match TRBD1. This CDR3 spans 15 amino acids. Trimming removed 5 bases from V and 6 bases from J; junction bases left unmatched: 8. Germline values: CDR1 MNHEY, CDR2 SVGAGI. This CDR3 is CASSHGQGARDGYTF. The CDR3 DNA reads TGTGCCAGCAGTCACGGACAGGGGGCGCGGGATGGCTACACCTTC.

The rearrangement links TRBV27 to TRBJ1-2, with 10 bases fitting TRBD1. The CDR3 is made up of 17 amino acids. V lost 4 bases to trimming and J lost 4 bases; unmatched junction nucleotides: 12. In germline, CDR1 is MNHEY, CDR2 SMNVEV (reference sequence). The CDR3 is CASSSIRTGGIGYGYTF. The CDR3 coding sequence is TGTGCCAGCAGTTCGATAAGGACAGGGGGTATTGGCTATGGCTACACCTTC.

A single count supports this clone. The chain joins TRBV6-6 to TRBJ2-3; D perhaps matches TRBD1 (6 bases). The CDR3 is 16 residues long. V was shortened by 6 bases and J by 3 bases, with 19 bases between the two germline ends. Germline-derived CDR1 and CDR2 are MNHNY and SVGAGI (reference sequence). The CDR3: CASSLREAGTTDTQYF. In DNA form, the CDR3 reads TGTGCCAGCAGCCTAAGAGAAGCAGGGACAACAGATACGCAGTATTTT.

The chain employs TRBV9 and TRBJ2-5; tentatively, D is TRBD2 (5 bases). The CDR3 extends over 17 amino acids. Between the trimmed V and J ends, which lost 1 base and 7 bases, there was a span of 23 bases. Germline V CDR1 and CDR2: SGDLS, YYNGEE. The CDR3 here is CASSVLDGSASSGTQYF. DNA of the CDR3: TGTGCCAGCAGCGTATTGGATGGTAGCGCTAGTTCGGGGACCCAGTACTTC.

This chain connects TRBV27 to TRBJ2-7; a weak D match, TRBD2 (6 bases). Per germline, CDR1 MNHEY and CDR2 SMNVEV (reference sequence). V lost 5 bases to trimming and J lost 3 bases, with 17 bases between them. The CDR3 runs to 15 residues. CDR3 sequence reads: CASSDGGTAGYEQYF. CDR3 DNA: TGTGCCAGCAGTGATGGGGGGACGGCGGGCTACGAGCAGTACTTC.

The J gene is TRBJ2-5, the V gene TRBV9, with TRBD2 identical over 8 bases. After removal of 0 bases from V and 1 base from J, the junction contained 5 bases not matched to a gene. The CDR3 contains 16 residues. Germline assignment: CDR1 SGDLS and CDR2 YYNGEE. The DNA for the CDR3 is TGTGCCAGCAGCGTAGGGAGCGGGGGCCCCCAAGAGACCCAGTACTTC. Translated: CASSVGSGGPQETQYF. Complete variable domain (other parts from reference TRBV9 and TRBJ2-5): DSGVTQTPKHLITATGQRVTLRCSPRSGDLSVYWYQQSLDQGLQFLIQYYNGEERAKGNILERFSAQQFPDLHSELNLSSLELGDSALYFCASSVGSGGPQETQYFGPGTRLLVL.

V is TRBV5-1 and J is TRBJ1-1; TRBD1 might be the D (5 bases). Germline CDR1 is SGHRS and CDR2 is YFSETQ. V was trimmed by 4 bases and J by 2 bases, leaving 15 bases between them. There are 15 residues in the CDR3. CDR3 nucleotide sequence: TGCGCCAGCAGCCCCGGGGGGTCTCTCAACACTGAAGCTTTCTTT. This codes for CASSPGGSLNTEAFF.

The chain uses TRBV7-9 and TRBJ1-5; possibly TRBD1 for D (6 bases). The CDR3 has 18 residues. V gave up 5 bases and J gave up 1 base, with 21 bases separating them. CDR1 and CDR2 from the germline V gene are SEHNR and FQNEAQ (reference sequence). This CDR3 reads CASSPSGGPRGSNQPQHF. The DNA of the CDR3 is TGTGCCAGCAGCCCCTCGGGCGGGCCAAGGGGGAGCAATCAGCCCCAGCATTTT.

V usage is TRBV15 and J usage is TRBJ2-7; D perhaps matches TRBD1 (6 bases). The CDR3 is 14 amino acids. Germline values: CDR1 LNHNV, CDR2 YYDKDF (reference sequence). Trimming left V 1 base short and J 6 bases short, with 13 bases between. The DNA for the CDR3 is TGTGCCACCAGCAGAGGGGGGCCGGTTAGCGAGCAGTACTTC. Translating it yields CATSRGGPVSEQYF. Filled out from reference TRBV15 and TRBJ2-7, the complete variable domain reads DAMVIQNPRYQVTQFGKPVTLSCSQTLNHNVMYWYQQKSSQAPKLLFHYYDKDFNNEADTPDNFQSRRPNTSFCFLDIRSPGLGDTAMYLCATSRGGPVSEQYFGPGTRLTVT.

The chain links TRBV5-1 to TRBJ2-7; TRBD1 matches 7 bases. The CDR3 has 16 residues. V shed 4 bases and J 3 bases; nucleotides not matched to a gene: 13. Germline V gene lookup returns CDR1 SGHRS and CDR2 YFSETQ. The CDR3 reads CASSQKFDRALYEQYF. The CDR3 DNA reads as TGCGCCAGCAGCCAAAAATTCGACAGGGCACTCTACGAGCAGTACTTC.

V usage is TRBV6-5 and J usage is TRBJ2-1, with D possibly being TRBD1 or TRBD2 (6 bases each). The CDR3 is 12 residues long. V was cut by 10 bases and J by 9 bases, with 16 bases left in between. The germline CDR1 and CDR2 sequences are MNHEY and SVGAGI. CDR3 residues: CATMLGGGEQFF. The CDR3 DNA reads TGTGCCACCATGTTGGGGGGCGGTGAGCAGTTCTTC.

The chain is built from TRBV19 and TRBJ1-5; D ambiguous. The CDR3 spans 15 residues. Trimming removed 4 bases from V and 0 bases from J, with 10 bases in between. CDR1 is LNHDA and CDR2 is SQIVND in the germline V gene (reference sequence). The DNA for the CDR3 is TGTGCCAGTAGTACCTCCGATTATAGCAATCAGCCCCAGCATTTT. It specifies CASSTSDYSNQPQHF.

The rearrangement joins TRBV11-2 to TRBJ1-6; D is undetermined. Per the germline V gene, CDR1 is SGHAT and CDR2 is FQNNGV. The CDR3 has 14 amino acids. V dropped 4 bases and J dropped 5 bases, with 9 bases sitting between them. The DNA for the CDR3 is TGTGCCAGCAGCTCAGAGGCAGATAATTCACCCCTCCACTTT. It encodes CASSSEADNSPLHF. Full variable domain (remainder filled in from reference TRBV11-2 and TRBJ1-6): EAGVAQSPRYKIIEKRQSVAFWCNPISGHATLYWYQQILGQGPKLLIQFQNNGVVDDSQLPKDRFSAERLKGVDSTLKIQPAKLEDSAVYLCASSSEADNSPLHFGNGTRLTVT.

This chain joins TRBV2 and TRBJ2-2, with a weak D call TRBD2 (7 bases). V lost 11 bases, J lost 2 bases, and 15 bases lay in between. Germline loops: CDR1 SNHLY, CDR2 FYNNEI. The CDR3 is 14 amino acids. The chain's CDR3 is CALHREGNTGELFF. CDR3 nucleotides: TGTGCCCTGCACAGGGAGGGAAACACCGGGGAGCTGTTTTTT.

CDR3 sequence: CASRDIQNTGELFF. The CDR3 DNA reads as TGTGCCAGCAGGGACATACAGAACACCGGGGAGCTGTTTTTT. V is TRBV27 and J is TRBJ2-2, with D possibly being TRBD1 (5 bases). V was cut by 6 bases and J by 1 base, with 9 bases left in between. The CDR3 is 14 residues long. Germline V lookup: CDR1 MNHEY, CDR2 SMNVEV (reference sequence).

The chain recombines TRBV7-9 with TRBJ1-2, with 7 bases matching TRBD1. V shed 10 bases and J 8 bases; nucleotides not matched to a gene: 7. This CDR3 has 11 amino acids. CDR1 SEHNR and CDR2 FQNEAQ come from the germline V gene (reference sequence). In nucleotides, the CDR3 is TGTGCCACTCCCGACAGGGAAGGCTACACCTTC. This translates into CATPDREGYTF.

J is TRBJ1-3 and V is TRBV3-1 (or the pseudogene TRBV3-2), with D perhaps TRBD1 (5 bases). Trimming removed 0 bases from V and 4 bases from J, with 10 bases in between. CDR1 is LGHDT, CDR2 YNNKEL, per germline (reference sequence). CDR3 size: 15 residues. CDR3 DNA sequence: TGTGCCAGCAGCCAAGAATGGGGGTTGGGAAACACCATATATTTT. Its protein product is CASSQEWGLGNTIYF.

The chain couples TRBV5-8 to TRBJ2-1, with TRBD2 matching over 12 bases. The V and J ends lost 0 bases and 6 bases, in that order; junction bases with no gene match: 4. Germline CDR1 is SGHTS and CDR2 is YDEGEE. This CDR3 is 16 amino acids long. As DNA, the CDR3 is TGTGCCAGCAGCTTGGGGACTAGCGGGGCGGGCAATGAGCAGTTCTTC. As protein: CASSLGTSGAGNEQFF.

This clone has just one count. The chain has TRBV30 and TRBJ2-1; 9 nucleotides agree with TRBD2. This CDR3 region has 11 residues. CDR1 is GTSNPN and CDR2 is SVGIG in the germline V gene (reference sequence). With V trimmed by 4 bases and J by 13 bases, 5 bases remained unmatched. CDR3 in amino acids: CAWNAGGNQFF. For the CDR3, the DNA is TGTGCCTGGAACGCGGGGGGGAACCAGTTCTTC.

The chain recombines TRBV6-4 with TRBJ1-5; D unclear. CDR3 length: 13 amino acids. Germline V gene lookup returns CDR1 MRHNA and CDR2 SNTAGT. Deletions cut 8 bases from V and 1 base from J, with 9 bases between. CDR3 sequence: CASSEGSNQPQHF. CDR3 sequence (DNA): TGTGCCAGCTCGGAGGGAAGCAATCAGCCCCAGCATTTT.

The V and J genes are TRBV19 and TRBJ1-1; D gene uncertain. This CDR3 comprises 13 residues. Trimming took off 7 bases at V and 6 bases at J, with 15 bases between the two ends. CDR1 and CDR2 (germline): LNHDA, SQIVND (reference sequence). CDR3 loop: CASTPLGVPEAFF. CDR3 DNA sequence: TGTGCCAGTACCCCTCTTGGCGTTCCTGAAGCTTTCTTT.

Ten or more counts support this clone. The rearrangement uses TRBV7-9 and TRBJ2-7; D perhaps matches TRBD1 (6 bases). The germline CDR1 and CDR2 sequences are SEHNR and FQNEAQ (reference sequence). V dropped 5 bases and J dropped 7 bases, with 21 bases sitting between them. The CDR3 consists of 15 residues. The DNA of the CDR3 is TGTGCCAGCAGCCCCCCGAGGACAGCCCTCGGGGAGCAGTACTTC. Its protein is CASSPPRTALGEQYF.